One and the same sample provided the 27 T cell receptor beta chains below, sequenced in a study of T cells in women clearing cervical HPV infection. Profiled with immunoSEQ multiplex PCR; TCRdb holds only in-frame clones, not every one. The listing records fewer than 40,000 clones. What was sequenced was blood buffy coat. The receptors were sampled from a woman between 18 and 69 years old with a cervical HPV16 infection that either progressed to CIN3+ or cleared (not recorded which).

Worth noting for this clone: The sequence runs out 3 residues before the end of the CDR3; the remainder is reconstructed from the germline J gene. The gene calls are TRBV12-3 or TRBV12-4 and TRBJ2-2, with unresolved D. CDR3 size: 13 residues. The DNA read from the CDR3 is TGTGCCAGCAGCCCTGAAGGCCCTGTCGAG. It is translated as CASSPEGPVE. The whole CDR3 sequence reads CASSPEGPVELFF.

Regarding this clone: The read terminates 3 residues before the CDR3 end, so the remaining end is supplied by the germline J gene. The genes are TRBV5-1 and TRBJ1-2; the D is unclear. CDR1 is SGHRS, CDR2 YFSETQ, per germline. This CDR3 has 14 residues. Between the trimmed V and J ends, which lost 4 bases and 0 bases, there was a span of 10 bases. The CDR3 bases that were read are TGCGCCAGCAGCCTTCAGACTGCTAACTATGGC. Amino acids: CASSLQTANYG. The CDR3 in its entirety is CASSLQTANYGYTF.

As to this clone: From the germline J gene comes the end of the CDR3, since the read stops 3 residues before it. The chain links TRBV10-3 to TRBJ2-7; the match to TRBD1 covers 9 bases. CDR3 length equals 14 residues. Looked up from germline, CDR1 is ENHRY and CDR2 is SYGVKD. After removal of 5 bases from V and 6 bases from J, the junction contained 8 bases not matched to a gene. The DNA read from the CDR3 is TGTGCCATCAGTCCAGACAGGGGGATAAGCGAG. Protein sequence: CAISPDRGISE. The complete CDR3 protein is CAISPDRGISEQYF.

For this clone: The read comes to an end 3 residues before the CDR3 does, leaving the germline J gene to fill in the end. The V and J genes are TRBV7-7 and TRBJ2-1; 7 bases are shared with TRBD1. The trim removed 4 bases at V and 4 bases at J, leaving 7 bases unmatched. This CDR3 has 15 amino acids. Germline CDR1 and CDR2: SSHAT and FNYEAQ (reference sequence). The part of the CDR3 DNA that was read is TGTGCCAGCAGCTCCGGGACAGAAGCATACAATGAG. Translation: CASSSGTEAYNE. The CDR3 reads in full as CASSSGTEAYNEQFF.

About this clone itself: From the germline J gene comes the end of the CDR3, since the read stops 3 residues before it. The chain is built from TRBV19 and TRBJ1-1; no firm D call. Trimming stripped 3 bases from V and 1 base from J, with 6 bases between. The CDR3 is 13 residues long. CDR1 and CDR2 (germline): LNHDA, SQIVND (reference sequence). The CDR3 bases that were read are TGTGCCAGTAGTATCTCAGGGAACACTGAA. It encodes CASSISGNTE. The full CDR3 sequence reads CASSISGNTEAFF.

A word on this clone: The read ends 3 residues shy of where the CDR3 ends; the end is completed using the germline J gene. The chain is built from TRBV19 and TRBJ2-1; a possible D gene is TRBD2 (6 bases). CDR1 and CDR2 (germline): LNHDA, SQIVND (reference sequence). Trimming left V 6 bases short and J 2 bases short, with 20 bases between. CDR3 length: 17 residues. The covered CDR3 bases are TGTGCCAGTAGAGGGAAATCCGGGACTGAAACCTACAATGAG. Translated, it gives CASRGKSGTETYNE. From start to end, the CDR3 is CASRGKSGTETYNEQFF.

With respect to this clone: The read gets to within 3 residues of the CDR3 end, and the germline J gene fills in the rest. The genes are TRBV5-1 and TRBJ1-2; 8 nucleotides match TRBD1. The length of the CDR3 is 14 residues. Germline CDR1 reads SGHRS; CDR2 reads YFSETQ. Trimming took 2 bases from V and 5 from J; bases not matched to a gene: 5. The CDR3 sequence: CASSLTGGSYGYTF. Incomplete CDR3 DNA: TGCGCCAGCAGCTTAACAGGGGGTAGTTATGGC.

About this clone: Read data end 3 residues before the CDR3 end; the end is taken from the germline J gene. The genes are TRBV19 and TRBJ1-5, with D perhaps matching TRBD1 (5 bases). Per germline, CDR1 LNHDA and CDR2 SQIVND (reference sequence). V was shortened by 3 bases and J by 4 bases, with 13 bases between the two germline ends. This CDR3 region has 15 residues. Here the CDR3 reads CASSIGGRGNQPQHF. The part of the CDR3 DNA that was read is TGTGCCAGTAGTATCGGGGGACGGGGAAATCAGCCC.

As for this clone: The CDR3 end lies 3 residues beyond the end of the read and is filled in from the germline J gene. The rearrangement joins TRBV28 to TRBJ2-3; TRBD2 matches at 7 bases. J gave up 3 bases and V 5 bases, and 11 bases lay outside the gene matches. Germline-derived CDR1 and CDR2 are MDHEN and SYDVKM. The CDR3 sequence is 16 residues long. The CDR3 protein is CASSPPTSWMTDTQYF. The sequenced part of the CDR3 DNA is TGTGCCAGCAGTCCCCCGACTAGCTGGATGACAGATACG.

In the case of this clone: The read ends 3 residues early relative to the CDR3; the germline J gene fills the gap. The genes are TRBV5-5 and TRBJ2-5; possibly TRBD1 for D (6 bases). CDR1 is SGHKS, CDR2 YYEKEE, per germline (reference sequence). With 3 bases removed from V and 5 bases from J, the gap between germline ends came to 14 bases. This CDR3 is 14 amino acids long. The CDR3 loop is CASSSTGSGETQYF. The part of the CDR3 DNA that was read is TGTGCCAGCAGCTCTACAGGGTCCGGGGAGACC.

As regards this clone: From the germline J gene comes the end of the CDR3, since the read stops 3 residues before it. The rearrangement joins TRBV4-1 to TRBJ2-3, with 7 bases fitting TRBD1. Germline values: CDR1 MGHRA, CDR2 YSYEKL. The CDR3 length is 16 residues. V lost 2 bases and J lost 4; bases outside the gene matches: 9. The CDR3 protein is CASSQLDRLRADTQYF. CDR3 bases read: TGCGCCAGCAGCCAATTGGACAGGCTTAGGGCAGATACG.

As for this clone: The read ends 3 residues before the CDR3 terminus; that terminus is restored from the germline J gene. The chain combines TRBV2 with TRBJ2-1; D is unclear. Germline-derived CDR1 and CDR2 are SNHLY and FYNNEI. This CDR3 is 11 amino acids long. Trimming stripped 5 bases from V and 7 bases from J, with 6 bases between. CDR3 sequence: CASSPRNEQFF. Incomplete CDR3 DNA: TGTGCCAGCAGTCCTAGAAATGAG.

Comments on this clone: Coverage ceases 3 residues before the CDR3 finishes, and the germline J gene fills in the end. The chain carries TRBV6-1 and TRBJ2-7; D gene ambiguous. In germline, CDR1 is MNHNS, CDR2 SASEGT. V was clipped by 4 bases and J by 0 bases, with 7 bases between them. The CDR3 covers 13 residues. The CDR3 sequence is CASSGRFSYEQYF. The CDR3 bases that were read are TGTGCCAGCAGTGGCAGATTCTCCTACGAG.

Concerning this clone: Coverage ceases 3 residues before the CDR3 finishes, and the germline J gene fills in the end. This chain uses TRBV2 with TRBJ2-5; the D gene is possibly TRBD2 (5 bases). Between the trimmed V and J ends, which lost 4 bases and 1 base, there was a span of 22 bases. The germline V gene has CDR1 SNHLY and CDR2 FYNNEI. CDR3 length: 18 residues. The sequenced CDR3 bases are TGTGCCAGCAGTGTTAGAACTCCTCTCTCGGGGTCCCAAGAGACC. Its translation is CASSVRTPLSGSQET. The whole CDR3 protein reads CASSVRTPLSGSQETQYF.

Comment on this clone: The read terminates 3 residues ahead of where the CDR3 ends, so the germline J gene completes it. The genes are TRBV20-1 and TRBJ2-1; 7 bases fit TRBD1. CDR1 and CDR2 from the germline V gene are DFQATT and SNEGSKA (reference sequence). With 6 bases clipped from V and 6 bases from J, the junction kept 5 bases outside the gene matches. The CDR3 runs 12 residues. This CDR3 reads CSAPDRLNEQFF. The sequenced CDR3 bases are TGCAGTGCCCCGGACAGGCTCAATGAG.

As concerns this clone: The read finishes 3 residues shy of the CDR3 end, and the germline J gene is used to complete it. The chain recombines TRBV19 with TRBJ1-6; TRBD1 aligns across 8 bases. Germline CDR1 LNHDA, CDR2 SQIVND (reference sequence). The CDR3 consists of 14 residues. The J segment lost 6 bases and the V segment lost 5 bases, leaving 3 bases of the junction unmatched. CDR3 in amino acids: CASSSQGGNSPLHF. The sequenced part of the CDR3 DNA is TGTGCCAGTAGTTCACAGGGGGGTAATTCACCC. Together with reference TRBV19 and TRBJ1-6, the CDR3 gives the full variable domain: DGGITQSPKYLFRKEGQNVTLSCEQNLNHDAMYWYRQDPGQGLRLIYYSQIVNDFQKGDIAEGYSVSREKKESFPLTVTSAQKNPTAFYLCASSSQGGNSPLHFGNGTRLTVT.

About this clone: From the germline J gene comes the end of the CDR3, since the read stops 3 residues before it. V and J are TRBV6-4 and TRBJ2-1; 8 nucleotides align to TRBD2. V was clipped by 7 bases and J by 8 bases; unmatched bases: 16. The CDR3 has 16 amino acids. CDR1 MRHNA and CDR2 SNTAGT come from the germline V gene. The CDR3 spells CASTPTTGGGLDEQFF. The part of the CDR3 DNA that was read is TGTGCCAGCACCCCTACCACGGGGGGGGGCTTGGATGAG.

Worth noting for this clone: Read coverage stops 3 residues before the CDR3 terminus; the germline J gene supplies the remainder. The chain couples TRBV20-1 to TRBJ1-2, with 8 bases aligning to TRBD1. Germline CDR1 and CDR2: DFQATT and SNEGSKA (reference sequence). J gave up 2 bases and V 3 bases, and 5 bases lay outside the gene matches. This CDR3 has 14 residues. CDR3 sequence: CSASGTGWNYGYTF. The covered CDR3 bases are TGCAGTGCTAGTGGGACAGGCTGGAACTATGGC.

With respect to this clone: The read gets to within 3 residues of the CDR3 end, and the germline J gene fills in the rest. The genes are TRBV2 and TRBJ1-3; D is possibly TRBD1 (6 bases). Between the trimmed V and J ends, which lost 5 bases and 3 bases, there was a span of 11 bases. This CDR3 is built from 14 residues. The germline CDR1 and CDR2 sequences are SNHLY and FYNNEI. The sequenced CDR3 bases are TGTGCCAGCAGTCCGGACAGTTATGGAAACACC. Translated: CASSPDSYGNT. The entire CDR3 sequence reads CASSPDSYGNTIYF.

Regarding this clone: Read coverage stops 3 residues before the CDR3 terminus; the germline J gene supplies the remainder. V usage is TRBV10-3 and J usage is TRBJ2-7, with D perhaps matching TRBD1 (5 bases). Trimming took off 3 bases at V and 5 bases at J, with 14 bases between the two ends. The germline CDR1 and CDR2 sequences are ENHRY and SYGVKD. The CDR3 is 14 residues long. The CDR3 reads CAISEGAALDEQYF. Partial CDR3 DNA: TGTGCCATCAGTGAAGGGGCTGCCTTGGACGAG.

As to this clone: The read terminates 3 residues before the CDR3 end, so the remaining end is supplied by the germline J gene. This chain joins TRBV7-9 and TRBJ2-7; D remains unclear. The germline CDR1 and CDR2 sequences are SEHNR and FQNEAQ (reference sequence). The CDR3 is made up of 13 amino acids. The germline V and J ends were trimmed by 1 base and 4 bases, with 8 bases remaining between them. The DNA read from the CDR3 is TGTGCCAGCAGCTTAGGCGAGCTTTACGAG. Protein: CASSLGELYE. The complete CDR3 sequence is CASSLGELYEQYF.

With respect to this clone: The observed sequence ends 3 residues before the CDR3 terminus, with the missing tail filled in from the germline J gene. The chain recombines TRBV20-1 with TRBJ2-3; TRBD2 matches 12 bases. J lost 6 bases, V lost 6 bases, and 10 bases had no gene match. Germline CDR1 reads DFQATT; CDR2 reads SNEGSKA (reference sequence). This CDR3 region has 15 residues. CDR3 sequence reads: CSARLAGDQGDTQYF. Incomplete CDR3 DNA: TGCAGTGCCCGACTAGCGGGAGACCAGGGGGATACG.

As concerns this clone: Coverage ceases 3 residues before the CDR3 finishes, and the germline J gene fills in the end. V usage is TRBV6-1 and J usage is TRBJ2-7; tentatively, D is TRBD1 (6 bases). The CDR3 runs 15 residues. The V end lost 0 bases, the J end lost 6 bases, and 15 bases lay between the germline ends. The germline V gene encodes CDR1 MNHNS and CDR2 SASEGT. This CDR3 is CASSEAYHRVFEQYF. Partial CDR3 DNA: TGTGCCAGCAGTGAAGCTTACCACAGGGTATTCGAG.

The CDR3 region is CASSLVEVYEQYF. The sequenced CDR3 bases are TGTGCCAGCAGCTTGGTCGAGGTGTACGAG. The V gene is TRBV5-5, the J gene TRBJ2-7; D unclear. The CDR3 is cut off 3 residues early in the read; its end comes from the germline J gene. Trimming removed 0 bases at V and 4 bases at J, with 8 bases between. The V gene's germline CDR1 is SGHKS and CDR2 YYEKEE (reference sequence). The CDR3 consists of 13 residues.

With respect to this clone: A junction boundary mismatches the germline segment, possibly from a read error. The read comes to an end 3 residues before the CDR3 does, leaving the germline J gene to fill in the end. This chain joins TRBV7-9 and TRBJ2-1; perhaps TRBD1 as D (6 bases). CDR3 size: 14 residues. Germline-derived CDR1 and CDR2 are SEHNR and FQNEAQ (reference sequence). CDR3 loop: CASGLLGGGNEQFF. CDR3 DNA (partial): TGTGCCAGCGGCTTATTAGGGGGTGGTAATGAG.

On this clone: The CDR3 goes on 3 residues after the read ends, and that part is filled in from the germline J gene. This chain connects TRBV7-9 to TRBJ1-5; 7 positions match TRBD1. J was trimmed by 5 bases and V by 6 bases; bases with no gene match: 7. Germline loops: CDR1 SEHNR, CDR2 FQNEAQ (reference sequence). The CDR3 is 14 residues long. The CDR3 is CASSPGTDYQPQHF. The CDR3 DNA, read in part, is TGTGCCAGCAGTCCCGGGACAGATTATCAGCCC.

Of note for this clone: The CDR3 end lies 3 residues beyond the end of the read and is filled in from the germline J gene. This chain uses TRBV2 with TRBJ1-5; D unclear. V was clipped by 7 bases and J by 7 bases, with 11 bases between them. This CDR3 has 12 amino acids. The germline CDR1 and CDR2 sequences are SNHLY and FYNNEI. The part of the CDR3 DNA that was read is TGTGCCAGCACCCTCAGTGAACAGCCC. Its protein product is CASTLSEQP. The CDR3, in full, reads CASTLSEQPQHF.